A selection of T cell receptor beta chains follows, all from one sample in a study of early T cells in non-severe SARS-CoV-2 infection. Each CDR3 protein gets one entry after TCRdb re-called the 5' RACE reads with MiXCR. The table shows fewer than 75,000 distinct CDR3 sequences, with about 17% occurring only once. Specimen: whole blood, collected at baseline. These receptor sequences come from an adult who was a healthcare worker with PCR-confirmed SARS-CoV-2 infection or an uninfected control (not recorded which). Both conserved end residues are part of each CDR3.

V gene | CDR3 protein
TRBV18 | CASSPDRSEKLFF
TRBV11-2 | CASSQFREGDEDQPQHF
TRBV6-6 | CASSPDSRGGTEAFF
TRBV10-1 | CASSESQKTYEQYF
TRBV19 | CASSTKTGAQPQHF
TRBV25-1 | CASSAQQGSGELFF
TRBV19 | CASSPKGQGANTGELFF
TRBV12-3/TRBV12-4 | CASRGQGTETQYF
TRBV5-6 | CASSLEGGLYEQYF
TRBV2 | CASGSSGNTIYF
TRBV20-1 | CSAPLAGGPADTQYF
TRBV4-2 | CASSQETGTGIYERYF
TRBV29-1 | CSVEGPSGGRTDTQYF
TRBV5-1 | CASSLGQMNTEAFF
TRBV12-3/TRBV12-4 | CASSAPGRRSGANVLTF
TRBV25-1 | CASRETKIPKWYGYTF
TRBV18 | CASSPGTDLSRLYF
TRBV12-3/TRBV12-4 | CASSRGAANTGELFF
TRBV11-2 | CASSLKWVNTEAFF
TRBV11-2 | CASSTRTSGGAGTQYF
TRBV2 | CASSEQNEQFF
TRBV4-1 | CASSQDRVAGELFF
TRBV25-1 | CASSGASGHPYNEQFF
TRBV6-5 | CASSLSGQANTEAFF
TRBV6-5 | CASSSGAAREQYF
TRBV12-3/TRBV12-4 | CASSKGTYSNQPQHF
TRBV7-9 | CASRVRDGYTF
TRBV6-1 | CASSGQSADTQYF
TRBV7-9 | CASSLIAGTGELFF
TRBV6-1 | CASSELDRIANYGYTF
TRBV12-3/TRBV12-4 | CASSRRTSGHSYEQYF
TRBV4-1 | CASSQTEFSNQPQHF
TRBV6-5 | CASGRGQKTHEQYF
TRBV10-3 | CAISEGSRRGYTF
TRBV7-2 | CASSLQPSGRNEQYF
TRBV20-1 | CSAEGLGETQYF
TRBV27 | CASSSATWEKLFF
TRBV6-6 | CASSPQQGPYEQYF
TRBV9 | CASSAGLAVPYNEQFF
TRBV4-3 | CASSQDRTNTEAFF
TRBV5-1 | CASSLGGLETQYF
TRBV2 | CASSRQGSTDTQYF
TRBV9 | CASSVDWYSGVTDTQYF
TRBV6-2/TRBV6-3 | CASSYSGQSNQPQHF
TRBV29-1 | CSVFLRAAEAFF
TRBV7-9 | CASSRSGPEAFF
TRBV7-2 | CASSLLAGRTDTQYF
TRBV3-1 | CASSQMRNQPQHF
TRBV12-3/TRBV12-4 | CASSFVVGYEQYF
TRBV4-2 | CASGDSGGSYEQYF